This TCR beta chain was obtained from a study of T cell changes during pregnancy in multiple sclerosis. CDR1 and CDR2 (germline): SGHTA, FQGNSA. This CDR3 comprises 14 residues. Trimming pared 3 bases from V and 4 bases from J, leaving 12 bases between. The repertoire was sequenced with immunoSEQ multiplex PCR; TCRdb's copy has only in-frame clones and lacks some. The sample holds roughly 80,000 clones, 89% seen once. This clonotype originated in a female donor with multiple sclerosis, enrolled in a pregnancy study. Sequenced material: peripheral blood, taken before pregnancy. V usage is TRBV7-2 and J usage is TRBJ1-2; a weak D match, TRBD1 (5 bases). CDR3 in DNA: TGTGCCAGCAGCTTCCCGGACAAAATCTATGGCTACACCTTC. Its protein product is CASSFPDKIYGYTF.